The source of this TCR beta chain is a study of blood T cell repertoires in COVID-19. Trimming cost V 2 bases and J 2 bases, with 12 bases left between them. Germline V gene lookup returns CDR1 SGHTA and CDR2 FQGTGA. The CDR3 runs to 15 residues. Produced via immunoSEQ multiplex PCR; TCRdb's table is partial and in-frame only. The repertoire holds approximately 210,000 clones, with around four fifths as singletons. Donors in Cohort 3 who had recovered were those with two negative PCRs, healthcare professional clearance, or resolution of their symptoms. The clonotype comes from a middle-aged man who had recovered from COVID-19. This chain uses TRBV7-3 with TRBJ1-2; perhaps TRBD1 as D (5 bases). The sequenced sample was PBMCs or T cells enriched from blood (not recorded which). CDR3: CASSLGGTENYGYTF. The CDR3 DNA reads as TGTGCCAGCAGCTTAGGAGGGACGGAAAACTATGGCTACACCTTC.